This T cell receptor beta chain is drawn from a study of OX40 agonist ivuxolimab in advanced cancers. Study results and limitations: Clonal expansion from baseline to week 6 occurred in both CD4+ and CD8+ T cells. Partial responders receiving 0.1-3.0 mg/kg showed among the lowest clonal expansion.

Germline assignment: CDR1 MGHDK and CDR2 SYGVNS. The CDR3 contains 15 residues. V gave up 1 base and J gave up 10 bases; unmatched junction bases: 11. Generated by immunoSEQ multiplex PCR, the TCRdb table keeps only in-frame clones and is missing some. The sample has around 80,000 clones; 84% are singletons. Notes on this clone: Its antigen is not known.

The rearrangement uses TRBV25-1 and TRBJ1-1, with 8 bases lining up with TRBD1. The clonotype comes from an adult with an advanced solid tumor such as melanoma, head and neck, liver or kidney cancer. The starting material was CD4+ or CD8+ T cells sorted from blood, obtained in a trial of the OX40 agonist ivuxolimab. The CDR3 sequence is CASSESLTAGTGAFF. CDR3 nucleotides: TGTGCCAGCAGTGAATCCCTTACGGCCGGGACAGGAGCTTTCTTT.